A single T cell receptor (beta chain) is shown here with its context. Its antigen remains undetermined. One base away there is no much larger clone; base qualities are not given. CDR1 SGHDN and CDR2 FVKESK were looked up in the germline V gene. From its cysteine to its phenylalanine, the CDR3 spans 18 amino acids. Of the read, only the CDR3 DNA is kept; its 54 bases are in frame from base 1. Trimming takes 0 bases off V and 4 bases off J; junction bases not matched to a gene: 10. This entry is derived from a study of blood T cell repertoires in COVID-19 (dated by TCRdb to about 2020). A note on the overall study: The collaborator samples originated in the United States, Italy and Spain and spanned the acute and convalescent phases of COVID-19. Deeply sampled blood TCRbeta repertoires from subjects exposed to, actively infected with, or recovered from COVID-19 were included in the dataset. Samples came from the ongoing ImmuneRACE study (first 160 participants) plus 1,254 subjects from 6 global collaborators. The material from the prospective study consisted of cDNA or gDNA derived from T cells, B-cell-depleted T cells, or PBMCs. The repertoires were released in a freely available public database meant as a resource for research on the immune response to SARS-CoV-2. The sample metadata nearly always contained a de-identified subject ID, COVID-19 status, age in years and sex. Where HLA class I and class II types were available, the types were taken from metadata supplied by the sample provider, not from assay-based typing. Study-wide findings and limitations: Clinical and demographic metadata were provided uncurated, with the amount varying by source and participant.

The immunoSEQ Assay, a bias-controlled multiplex PCR, was used to amplify TCRbeta CDR3 regions from genomic DNA. Under the source paper's analysis protocol: Nucleated cell counts per sample were estimated from amplification of reference gene primers within the assay. Sequence reads were collapsed and filtered to measure the absolute abundance of every unique TCRbeta CDR3 rearrangement. For each sample, productive Simpson clonality was calculated as the square root of Simpson's diversity index across productive rearrangements. Sourced from immuneACCESS, this table was stored by TCRdb with only in-frame sequences that have V and J called. A share of the clones is absent; for the studies checked, an unresolved V gene accounts for under half, and the remainder has no known explanation. V and J calls and clone size follow that table, whereas D and trimming were derived from the DNA. For this sample there are under 200,000 clones; more than 85% appear just once. Jointly, the top ten make up around 6.5% of the sample.

Enrolling through a virtual design, the prospective study's participants ranged in age from roughly 18 to 89 years and lived across around 25 United States geographic areas. In the prospective study, cohorts were assigned on the basis of participant-reported clinical history obtained from a screening survey and a study questionnaire. For ImmuneRACE Cohort 3, a participant was defined as recovered based on two consecutive negative NP/OP PCR tests, clearance by a healthcare professional, or resolution of symptoms. In the prospective study, whole blood, serum and a nasopharyngeal or oropharyngeal swab were collected from each participant by mobile phlebotomists. Participants in the prospective study had the option to provide additional blood draws and questionnaires over a roughly 2-month period. Before DNA extraction, blood samples from the prospective study were shipped at room temperature or frozen.

The chain couples TRBV14 to TRBJ2-1; TRBD2 lines up with 9 middle nucleotides. The source of this sequence is a woman in her forties or fifties who had recovered from COVID-19. Sequences were obtained from PBMCs or T cells enriched from blood (not recorded which). The CDR3 in this case is CASSQDWLSGRRYNEQFF. In nucleotides, the sequence is TGTGCCAGCAGCCAAGATTGGCTGAGCGGGAGGCGTTACAATGAGCAGTTCTTC.